The count of the clone carrying this T cell receptor beta chain is one. Per germline, CDR1 SEHNR and CDR2 FQNEAQ (reference sequence). This CDR3 has 16 amino acids. J lost 5 bases, V lost 6 bases, and 15 bases had no gene match. The data belong to a study of PD-1 and CTLA-4 blockade in melanoma. Some clones are missing from TCRdb's copy, which holds only in-frame ones; the method was immunoSEQ multiplex PCR. The table includes 25,000 to 35,000 clones, approximately 90% detected once. The origin of this receptor is a human donor with melanoma. The V call is TRBV7-9, the J call TRBJ2-5, with 7 bases aligning to TRBD1. This material consisted of CD8+ T cells from peripheral blood, taken from a patient given anti-PD-1 treatment. This CDR3 is CASRSKGQPPLETQYF. CDR3 sequence (DNA): TGTGCCAGCAGATCAAAGGGACAGCCGCCTTTGGAGACCCAGTACTTC.